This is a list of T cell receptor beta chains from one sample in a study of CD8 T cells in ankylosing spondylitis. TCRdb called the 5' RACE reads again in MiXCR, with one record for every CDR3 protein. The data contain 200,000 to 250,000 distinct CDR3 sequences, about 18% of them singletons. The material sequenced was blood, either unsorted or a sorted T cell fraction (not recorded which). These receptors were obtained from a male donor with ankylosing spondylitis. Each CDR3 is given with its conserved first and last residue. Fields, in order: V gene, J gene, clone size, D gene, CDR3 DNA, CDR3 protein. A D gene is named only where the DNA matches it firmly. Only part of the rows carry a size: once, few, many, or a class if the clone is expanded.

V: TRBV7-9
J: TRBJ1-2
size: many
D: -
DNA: TGTGCCAGCAGCCCCGACCCAAGGGGTGAGGGCTACACCTTC
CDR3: CASSPDPRGEGYTF

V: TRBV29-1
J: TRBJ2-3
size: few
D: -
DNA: TGCAGCGTTGAGCTGGGGTATTTT
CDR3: CSVELGYF

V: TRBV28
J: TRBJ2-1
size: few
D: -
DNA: TGTGCCAGCAGCGCATCTATGCCGTCGGATGAGCAGTTCTTC
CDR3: CASSASMPSDEQFF

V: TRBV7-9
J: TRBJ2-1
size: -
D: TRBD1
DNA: TGTGCCAGCAGCCGGAGACTTACAGGGGGATCCTACAATGAGCAGTTCTTC
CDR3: CASSRRLTGGSYNEQFF

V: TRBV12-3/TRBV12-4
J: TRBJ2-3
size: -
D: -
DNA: TGTGCCAGCAGGCCCGACGGACTCACAGATACGCAGTATTTT
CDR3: CASRPDGLTDTQYF

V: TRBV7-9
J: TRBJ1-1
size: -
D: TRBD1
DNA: TGTGCCAGCCGAGGGGACAGACAGCAAATGAACACTGAAGCTTTCTTT
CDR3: CASRGDRQQMNTEAFF

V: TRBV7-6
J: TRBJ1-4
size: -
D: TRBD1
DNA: TGTGCCAGCAGCCGGTCGGGACAGACCAATGAAAAACTGTTTTTT
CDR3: CASSRSGQTNEKLFF

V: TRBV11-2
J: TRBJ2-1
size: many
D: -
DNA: TGTGCCAGCAGTTTGCTCAGCTCCTACAATGAGCAGTTCTTC
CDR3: CASSLLSSYNEQFF

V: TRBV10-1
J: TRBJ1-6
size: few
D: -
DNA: TGCGCCAGCAGTGAGGGCAGAGCTAATTCACCCCTCCACTTT
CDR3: CASSEGRANSPLHF

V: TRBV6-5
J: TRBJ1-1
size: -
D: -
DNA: TGTGCCAGCAGTTACTCGGTGGGGGGCACCACTGAAGCTTTCTTT
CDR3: CASSYSVGGTTEAFF

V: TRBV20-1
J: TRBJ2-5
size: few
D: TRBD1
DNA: TGCAGTGCTAGTGCCCAGGGGGCCCGAGAGACCCAGTACTTC
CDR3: CSASAQGARETQYF

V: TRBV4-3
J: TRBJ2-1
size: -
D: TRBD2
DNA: TGCGCCAGCAGCCAAGACCTGCTAGCGGGAGTGGGGCACAATGAGCAGTTCTTC
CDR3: CASSQDLLAGVGHNEQFF

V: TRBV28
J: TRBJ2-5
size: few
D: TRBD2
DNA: TGTGCCAGCAATCTCGGCCTAGCGGGACTACAAAGCCAAGAGACCCAGTACTTC
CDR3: CASNLGLAGLQSQETQYF

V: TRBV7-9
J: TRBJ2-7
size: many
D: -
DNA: TGTGCCAGCAGCTATCAAGAAGACCCCGAGCAGTACTTC
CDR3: CASSYQEDPEQYF

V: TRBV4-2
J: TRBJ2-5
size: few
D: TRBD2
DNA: TGTGCCAGCAGCCAAGCTCGAAGCGGGGGGCGAAAAGAGACCCAGTACTTC
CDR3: CASSQARSGGRKETQYF

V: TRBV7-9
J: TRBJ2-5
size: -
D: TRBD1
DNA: TGTGCCAGCAGCAACCGGGACAGGAACCAAGAGACCCAGTACTTC
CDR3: CASSNRDRNQETQYF

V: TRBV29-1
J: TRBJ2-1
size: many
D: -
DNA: TGCAGCGTGGTCATTCTAGCGAGGAGTGTAGATGAGCAGTTCTTC
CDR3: CSVVILARSVDEQFF

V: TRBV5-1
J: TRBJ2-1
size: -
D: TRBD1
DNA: TGCGCCAGCAGCTCCCACCGGGACAGGGGGTTATATGAGCAGTTCTTC
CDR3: CASSSHRDRGLYEQFF

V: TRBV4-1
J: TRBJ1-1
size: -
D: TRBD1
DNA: TGCGCCAGCAGCCAAGATCAGATTGGACAGGGAAAACTGAACACTGAAGCTTTCTTT
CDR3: CASSQDQIGQGKLNTEAFF

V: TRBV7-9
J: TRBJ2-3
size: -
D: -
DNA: TGTGCCAGCAGCTACGCCGAGGGGGGCGCAGATACGCAGTATTTT
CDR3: CASSYAEGGADTQYF

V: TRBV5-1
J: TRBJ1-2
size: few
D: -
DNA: TGCGCCAGCAGCTTGGGGTATGGGATGAACTATGGCTACACCTTC
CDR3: CASSLGYGMNYGYTF

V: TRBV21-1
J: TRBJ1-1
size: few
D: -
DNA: TGTGCCAGGGGCCGTGGGAAGGAAGCTTTCTTT
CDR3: CARGRGKEAFF

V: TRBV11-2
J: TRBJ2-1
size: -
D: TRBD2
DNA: TGTGCCAGCAGCCCATTCCCAACTAGCGGGGACTACAATGAGCAGTTCTTC
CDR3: CASSPFPTSGDYNEQFF

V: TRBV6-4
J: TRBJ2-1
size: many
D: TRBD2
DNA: TGTGCCAGCAGTGACTCGACTAGCGGGGGGGCCAATGAGCAGTTCTTC
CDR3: CASSDSTSGGANEQFF

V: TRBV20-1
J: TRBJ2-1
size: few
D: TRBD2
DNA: TGCAGTGCTACAGAATACGATCACCCCACCGGGACTAGCGGATACAATGAGCAGTTCTTC
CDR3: CSATEYDHPTGTSGYNEQFF

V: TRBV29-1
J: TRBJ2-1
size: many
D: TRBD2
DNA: TGCAGCGTTGTTCTAGCGGGGGCGCCCAATGAGCAGTTCTTC
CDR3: CSVVLAGAPNEQFF

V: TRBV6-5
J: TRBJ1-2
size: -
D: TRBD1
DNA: TGTGCCAGCAGTTTGACAGGGTTAGGCTACACCTTC
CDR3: CASSLTGLGYTF

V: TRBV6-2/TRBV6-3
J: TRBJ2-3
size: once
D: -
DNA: TGTGCCAGCCAGAGGGGTGGTAGCACAGATACGCAGTATTTT
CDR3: CASQRGGSTDTQYF

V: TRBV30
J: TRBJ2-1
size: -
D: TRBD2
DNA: TGTGCCTGGAGCCCATTGGGACTAGCGGACAATGAGCAGTTCTTC
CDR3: CAWSPLGLADNEQFF

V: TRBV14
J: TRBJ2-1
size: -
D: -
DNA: TGTGCCAGCAGCCGGGAAGCTCATCTAAATGAGCAGTTCTTC
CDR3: CASSREAHLNEQFF

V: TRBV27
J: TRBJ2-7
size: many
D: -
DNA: TGCGCCAGCAGCTTGGACGGAACCTACGAGCAGTACTTC
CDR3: CASSLDGTYEQYF

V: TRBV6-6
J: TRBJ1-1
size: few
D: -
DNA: TGTGCCAGCAGCCCTTTTGTAGGTACTGAAGCTTTCTTT
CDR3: CASSPFVGTEAFF

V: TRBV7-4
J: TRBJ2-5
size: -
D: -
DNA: TGTGCCAGCAGCTTATGGACACCCTCACGAGGTCAGCTTCAAGAGACCCAGTACTTC
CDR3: CASSLWTPSRGQLQETQYF

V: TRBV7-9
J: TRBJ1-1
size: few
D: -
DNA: TGTGCCAGCAGCCCCGCCTATGAAGCTTTCTTT
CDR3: CASSPAYEAFF

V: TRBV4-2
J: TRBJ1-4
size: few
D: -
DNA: TGTGCCAGCAGCCGAAAAACAGGGACAACTAATGAAAAACTGTTTTTT
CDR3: CASSRKTGTTNEKLFF

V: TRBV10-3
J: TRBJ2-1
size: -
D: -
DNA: TGTGCCATCAGTGGGAGCCAGGGCTCCTACAATGAGCAGTTCTTC
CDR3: CAISGSQGSYNEQFF

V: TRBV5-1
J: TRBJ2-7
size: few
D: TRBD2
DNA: TGCGCCAGCAGCCTTTCCGGGGGGTTCAACGAGCAGTACTTC
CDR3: CASSLSGGFNEQYF

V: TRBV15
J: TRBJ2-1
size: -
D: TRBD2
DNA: TGTGCCACCAGCACTTTGCGGGAGTGGTTCTTC
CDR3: CATSTLREWFF

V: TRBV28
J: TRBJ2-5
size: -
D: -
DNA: TGTGCCAGCAGTCCGTCCTCGCGGACCCAGTACTTC
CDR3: CASSPSSRTQYF

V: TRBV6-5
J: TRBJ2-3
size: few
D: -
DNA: TGTGCCAGCAGTTCTACTTATACGCAGTATTTT
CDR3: CASSSTYTQYF

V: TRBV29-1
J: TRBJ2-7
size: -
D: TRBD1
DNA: TGCAGCGTTGTCGGAGGGACAGGGGGTAGCGAGCAGTACTTC
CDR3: CSVVGGTGGSEQYF

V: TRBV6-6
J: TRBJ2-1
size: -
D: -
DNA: TGTGCCAGCAGTTACCTAAGACACAATGAGCAGTTCTTC
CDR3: CASSYLRHNEQFF

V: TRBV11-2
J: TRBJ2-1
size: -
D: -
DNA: TGTGCCAGCAGCTTAGGTCCGTCTCACTACAATGAGCAGTTCTTC
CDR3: CASSLGPSHYNEQFF

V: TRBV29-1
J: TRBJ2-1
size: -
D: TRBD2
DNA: TGCAGCGTTGAGGGACTAGCGAGCTACAATGAGCAGTTCTTC
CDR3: CSVEGLASYNEQFF

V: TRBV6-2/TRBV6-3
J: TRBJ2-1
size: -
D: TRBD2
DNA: TGTGCCAGCAGTTACACGACTAGCGGTACCCAGTTCTTC
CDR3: CASSYTTSGTQFF

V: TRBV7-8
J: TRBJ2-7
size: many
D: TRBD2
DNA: TGTGCCAGCAGCTCGAGTGCGGGAGGGCCTTACGAGCAGTACTTC
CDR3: CASSSSAGGPYEQYF

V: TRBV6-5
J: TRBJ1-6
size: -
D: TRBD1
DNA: TGTGCCAGCAGTTACTTACAGGGGGCGGAATCACCCCTCCACTTT
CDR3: CASSYLQGAESPLHF

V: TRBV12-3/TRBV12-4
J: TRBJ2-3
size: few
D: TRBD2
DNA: TGTGCCAGCAGTTCGTGGGTGACTAGCGGGAGGGCCGGGAAAGATACGCAGTATTTT
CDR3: CASSSWVTSGRAGKDTQYF

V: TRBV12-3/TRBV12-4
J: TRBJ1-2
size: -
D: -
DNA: TGTGCCAGCAGCCATTCTCTGGAGCCCCTCTATGGCTACACCTTC
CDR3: CASSHSLEPLYGYTF

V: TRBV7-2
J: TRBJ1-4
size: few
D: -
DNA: TGTGCCAGCAGCTTATCGGGACTTAATGAAAAACTGTTTTTT
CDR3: CASSLSGLNEKLFF

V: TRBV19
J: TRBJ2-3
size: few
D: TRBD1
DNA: TGTGCCAGTAAGGGACAGGCCTACGGAACAGATACGCAGTATTTT
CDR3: CASKGQAYGTDTQYF

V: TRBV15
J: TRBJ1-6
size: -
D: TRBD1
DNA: TGTGCCACCAGCGGCAGGGACAGGAAAACTGATAATTCACCCCTCCACTTT
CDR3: CATSGRDRKTDNSPLHF

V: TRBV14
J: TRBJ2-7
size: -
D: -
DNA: TGTGCCAGCAGCGAGGGGTTCTACGAGCAGTACTTC
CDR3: CASSEGFYEQYF